One sample yielded the 30 T cell receptor beta chains listed below, sequenced in a study of cytomegalovirus exposure and HLA in healthy donors. Both 60 Vbeta primers and 13 Jbeta primers went into the PCR. Generated by immunoSEQ multiplex PCR, the TCRdb table keeps only in-frame clones and is missing some. The sample contains more than 85,000 clones, around four fifths of which appear only once. Specimen: PBMCs. All receptors come from a woman in her sixties or seventies in good health and CMV-seropositive.

The chain has TRBV14 and TRBJ2-7; TRBD2 matches 8 bases. J lost 6 bases, V lost 1 base, and 5 bases had no gene match. In germline, CDR1 is SGHDN, CDR2 FVKESK. The CDR3 loop spans 14 amino acids. This CDR3 reads CASSQVGGAGEQYF. As DNA, the CDR3 is TGTGCCAGCAGCCAAGTCGGGGGGGCAGGCGAGCAGTACTTC.

This clone was observed a few times. This chain connects TRBV6-5 to TRBJ2-1; no clear D. The CDR3 loop spans 15 amino acids. Trimming removed 2 bases from V and 6 bases from J, with 14 bases in between. Germline V gene lookup returns CDR1 MNHEY and CDR2 SVGAGI. The CDR3: CASSYDRSESNEQFF. DNA of the CDR3: TGTGCCAGCAGTTACGACCGGAGTGAAAGCAATGAGCAGTTCTTC.

The chain is built from TRBV30 and TRBJ1-2, with D unclear. CDR1 is GTSNPN and CDR2 is SVGIG in the germline V gene (reference sequence). CDR3 length equals 15 residues. V lost 4 bases and J lost 2, with 17 bases in between. The CDR3 protein is CAWKHPFTENYGYTF. As DNA, the CDR3 is TGTGCCTGGAAACACCCGTTTACAGAGAACTATGGCTACACCTTC.

The chain joins TRBV5-3 to TRBJ1-2; 12 bases are shared with TRBD1. TRBV5-3 is an ORF for which the function is uncertain. With 1 base clipped from V and 2 bases from J, the junction kept 6 bases outside the gene matches. CDR3 length equals 17 residues. This CDR3 is CARSLPGQGAQNYGYTF. CDR3 sequence (DNA): TGTGCCAGAAGCTTGCCGGGACAGGGGGCGCAAAACTATGGCTACACCTTC.

The chain links TRBV2 to TRBJ2-2; 8 positions match TRBD1. The V gene end was trimmed by 4 bases and the J gene end by 4 bases; junction bases not matched to a gene: 2. Germline CDR1 and CDR2: SNHLY and FYNNEI. This CDR3 contains 14 residues. This CDR3 reads CASSGTGPTGELFF. In DNA form, the CDR3 reads TGTGCCAGCAGTGGGACAGGGCCCACCGGGGAGCTGTTTTTT.

The chain couples TRBV5-1 to TRBJ2-3; D ambiguous. CDR3 length equals 15 residues. The germline V and J ends were trimmed by 1 base and 0 bases, with 9 bases remaining between them. Germline CDR1 SGHRS, CDR2 YFSETQ. The CDR3 protein is CASSLFSVSTDTQYF. Here the CDR3 DNA reads TGCGCCAGCAGCTTGTTTTCGGTTAGCACAGATACGCAGTATTTT.

The V gene is TRBV7-2, the J gene TRBJ1-1, with a weak D call TRBD1 (5 bases). V was pared by 2 bases and J by 0 bases, with 7 bases between. CDR1 is SGHTA, CDR2 FQGNSA, per germline. There are 14 residues in the CDR3. The CDR3 region is CASSLRGMNTEAFF. In DNA, the CDR3 is TGTGCCAGCAGCTTAAGGGGTATGAACACTGAAGCTTTCTTT.

V is TRBV9 and J is TRBJ1-2; TRBD1 matches at 9 bases. This CDR3 spans 15 amino acids. V shed 3 bases, J shed 5 bases, and the junction held 8 bases outside the gene matches. The germline V gene has CDR1 SGDLS and CDR2 YYNGEE. The CDR3 DNA sequence: TGTGCCAGCAGCGCAAATACAGGGGGCGAATATGGCTACACCTTC. Amino acid sequence: CASSANTGGEYGYTF.

V usage is TRBV7-2 and J usage is TRBJ2-5; 8 bases are shared with TRBD1. Germline loops: CDR1 SGHTA, CDR2 FQGNSA. Unmatched junction bases numbered 11, after V lost 5 bases and J lost 6 bases. The CDR3 runs 15 residues. DNA of the CDR3: TGTGCCAGCAGCCACGGACAGGGAGCAGTGAAGACCCAGTACTTC. Protein product: CASSHGQGAVKTQYF.

V gene TRBV7-6 combines with J gene TRBJ2-7; 7 bases agree with TRBD2. There are 14 residues in the CDR3. V gave up 5 bases and J gave up 2 bases; unmatched junction bases: 6. The V gene's germline CDR1 is SGHVS and CDR2 FNYEAQ. The CDR3 sequence: CASSQGGRPYEQYF. The CDR3 DNA follows: TGTGCCAGCAGCCAGGGAGGGAGGCCCTACGAGCAGTACTTC.

The J gene is TRBJ2-6, the V gene TRBV7-3; D perhaps matches TRBD2 (5 bases). The CDR3 consists of 16 residues. CDR1 is SGHTA, CDR2 FQGTGA, per germline. V was pared by 1 base and J by 0 bases, with 7 bases between. Here the CDR3 reads CASSLRTSSGANVLTF. The CDR3 DNA sequence: TGTGCCAGCAGCTTAAGGACTTCCTCTGGGGCCAACGTCCTGACTTTC.

DNA of the CDR3: TGTGCCAGCAGCTTCGGACAGAGCTCCTACAATGAGCAGTTCTTC. It encodes CASSFGQSSYNEQFF. This chain joins TRBV5-4 and TRBJ2-1, with TRBD1 as a possible D gene (6 bases). V was shortened by 2 bases and J by 0 bases, with 9 bases between the two germline ends. Germline V gene lookup returns CDR1 SGHNT and CDR2 YYREEE (reference sequence). The CDR3 runs 15 residues.

This rearrangement joins TRBV4-1 to TRBJ1-2; D is perhaps TRBD1 (6 bases). The CDR3 consists of 16 residues. V lost 4 bases to trimming and J lost 0 bases, with 15 bases between them. The germline V gene has CDR1 MGHRA and CDR2 YSYEKL. The CDR3 reads CASSPREGETNYGYTF. The CDR3 region has the DNA TGCGCCAGCAGCCCTCGTGAGGGGGAGACTAACTATGGCTACACCTTC.

The genes are TRBV6-6 and TRBJ1-1, with D hard to call. This CDR3 spans 15 amino acids. Germline CDR1 MNHNY, CDR2 SVGAGI (reference sequence). Deletions cut 0 bases from V and 10 bases from J, with 18 bases between. In DNA, the CDR3 is TGTGCCAGCAGTTACTCGTTTGATACCGGTTCTGGAGCTTTCTTT. This sequence encodes CASSYSFDTGSGAFF.

The CDR3: CASSLRTGRFGELFF. The CDR3 bases are TGTGCCAGCAGCTTGAGGACAGGCCGTTTCGGGGAGCTGTTTTTT. This sequence joins TRBV7-2 and TRBJ2-2; 7 positions match TRBD1. The V segment lost 3 bases and the J segment 7 bases; nucleotides outside the gene matches: 8. The germline V gene has CDR1 SGHTA and CDR2 FQGNSA. The CDR3 contains 15 residues.

This sequence joins TRBV9 and TRBJ2-3, with a tentative D call TRBD1 (6 bases). This CDR3 spans 16 amino acids. The germline V and J ends were trimmed by 4 bases and 2 bases, with 17 bases remaining between them. CDR1 is SGDLS, CDR2 YYNGEE, per germline. In DNA form, the CDR3 reads TGTGCCAGCAGCCTAGAACAGGGACCTTACACAGATACGCAGTATTTT. Translation gives CASSLEQGPYTDTQYF.

The chain combines TRBV2 with TRBJ2-1; possibly TRBD1 for D (6 bases). The CDR3 length is 14 residues. The V and J ends lost 7 bases and 1 base respectively, with 11 bases between them. Germline values: CDR1 SNHLY, CDR2 FYNNEI. The CDR3 DNA reads as TGTGCCAGCATGGACAGAGGATCCTACAATGAGCAGTTCTTC. This translates into CASMDRGSYNEQFF.

The CDR3 sequence is CASSEEGNRVYEQYF. In nucleotides, the CDR3 is TGTGCCAGCAGTGAAGAGGGTAACAGGGTCTACGAGCAGTACTTC. V is TRBV2 and J is TRBJ2-7; the D gene is possibly TRBD1 (6 bases). Germline V CDR1 and CDR2: SNHLY, FYNNEI. Trimming cost V 1 base and J 3 bases, with 13 bases left between them. The CDR3 has 15 residues.

This clone has a single count. CDR3 coding DNA: TGTGCCAGCAGCTACGGGGGGGGGCCAGCGGGGGACTACGAGCAGTACTTC. Translating gives CASSYGGGPAGDYEQYF. The J gene is TRBJ2-7, the V gene TRBV11-2, with 8 nucleotides matching TRBD2. The CDR3 has 17 amino acids. CDR1 and CDR2 from the germline V gene are SGHAT and FQNNGV. The trim removed 4 bases at V and 3 bases at J, leaving 14 bases unmatched.

The chain has TRBV5-1 and TRBJ2-5; D remains unclear. This CDR3 is built from 13 residues. Germline lookup yields CDR1 SGHRS and CDR2 YFSETQ. Trimming took 0 bases from V and 5 from J, leaving 8 bases between them. The CDR3 DNA reads TGCGCCAGCAGCTTGGCTCCGGGTGAGACCCAGTACTTC. This translates into CASSLAPGETQYF. Together with reference TRBV5-1 and TRBJ2-5, the CDR3 gives the full variable domain: KAGVTQTPRYLIKTRGQQVTLSCSPISGHRSVSWYQQTPGQGLQFLFEYFSETQRNKGNFPGRFSGRQFSNSRSEMNVSTLELGDSALYLCASSLAPGETQYFGPGTRLLVL.

The chain links TRBV5-1 to TRBJ2-1; the match to TRBD2 covers 12 bases. J was trimmed by 7 bases and V by 4 bases; bases with no gene match: 6. The CDR3 consists of 15 residues. The germline V gene encodes CDR1 SGHRS and CDR2 YFSETQ. The CDR3 nucleotides read TGCGCCAGCAGCCCACTAGCGGGAGGTCCTAATGAGCAGTTCTTC. Protein: CASSPLAGGPNEQFF.

The chain recombines TRBV11-2 with TRBJ2-7; D uncertain. The ends were cut back, 0 bases at V and 1 base at J, with 10 bases in the middle. Per the germline V gene, CDR1 is SGHAT and CDR2 is FQNNGV. The CDR3 is made up of 15 amino acids. Here the CDR3 reads CASSLDNGGSYEQYF. As DNA, the CDR3 is TGTGCCAGCAGCTTAGATAATGGCGGATCCTACGAGCAGTACTTC.

The table lists this clone with a few counts. The J gene is TRBJ1-4, the V gene TRBV28; possibly TRBD1 for D (5 bases). Trimming removed 3 bases from V and 8 bases from J, with 16 bases in between. Germline lookup yields CDR1 MDHEN and CDR2 SYDVKM. This CDR3 has 15 residues. The CDR3 here is CASSFPARVAEKLFF. CDR3 DNA: TGTGCCAGCAGTTTTCCCGCCAGGGTGGCCGAAAAACTGTTTTTT.

The genes are TRBV7-9 and TRBJ2-7, with 12 bases identical to TRBD2. V gave up 0 bases and J gave up 8 bases; unmatched junction bases: 5. The germline V gene encodes CDR1 SEHNR and CDR2 FQNEAQ (reference sequence). The CDR3 is made up of 15 amino acids. Here the CDR3 DNA reads TGTGCCAGCAGCTTAGCTCTAGCGGGAGGGCTCAAGCAGTACTTC. Residues: CASSLALAGGLKQYF.

The chain is built from TRBV7-3 and TRBJ2-1, with 12 bases aligning to TRBD2. Trimming removed 5 bases from V and 2 bases from J; junction bases left unmatched: 13. The germline V gene has CDR1 SGHTA and CDR2 FQGTGA. The CDR3 totals 19 residues. The CDR3 protein is CASSPGASGRASPYNEQFF. The CDR3 nucleotides are TGTGCCAGCAGCCCTGGGGCTAGCGGGAGGGCGAGCCCCTACAATGAGCAGTTCTTC.

The chain joins TRBV28 to TRBJ2-1; perhaps TRBD2 as D (6 bases). Germline-derived CDR1 and CDR2 are MDHEN and SYDVKM. CDR3 length: 15 amino acids. The V end was cut by 3 bases, the J end by 4 bases, with 13 bases between. The CDR3 DNA reads as TGTGCCAGCAGTTTCCTTCGGGGGTCGTACAATGAGCAGTTCTTC. It is translated as CASSFLRGSYNEQFF.

The chain couples TRBV2 to TRBJ1-4; 8 bases fit TRBD1. Unmatched junction bases numbered 9, after V lost 7 bases and J lost 8 bases. Germline V CDR1 and CDR2: SNHLY, FYNNEI. This CDR3 spans 14 amino acids. CDR3 region: CASTRTGWEEKLFF. As DNA, the CDR3 is TGTGCCAGCACCCGGACAGGGTGGGAGGAAAAACTGTTTTTT.

The rearrangement links TRBV2 to TRBJ2-4; 7 bases line up with TRBD2. The CDR3 consists of 14 residues. CDR1 and CDR2 from the germline V gene are SNHLY and FYNNEI. Germline trimming cut 6 bases from V and 9 bases from J; bases unmatched to any gene: 11. The CDR3 coding sequence is TGTGCCAGCAGAGGACTGGGAGGGTCGGGCATTCAGTACTTC. Encoded protein: CASRGLGGSGIQYF.

This clone appeared a few times. The V and J genes are TRBV11-3 and TRBJ1-2, with D perhaps TRBD1 (6 bases). This CDR3 is 12 amino acids long. Germline V gene data show CDR1 as SGHNT and CDR2 as YENEEA. Trimming removed 5 bases at V and 13 bases at J, with 17 bases between. The CDR3 reads CASSPGGHSITF. The CDR3 bases are TGTGCCAGCAGCCCGGGGGGACACTCAATCACCTTC.

CDR3: CASSYPGQDLTGELFF. The CDR3 DNA follows: TGTGCCAGCAGTTATCCGGGACAGGACCTCACCGGGGAGCTGTTTTTT. The J gene is TRBJ2-2, the V gene TRBV6-6; 8 bases match TRBD1. The CDR3 contains 16 residues. Germline V gives CDR1 MNHNY, CDR2 SVGAGI (reference sequence). J was trimmed by 4 bases and V by 3 bases; bases with no gene match: 7.